Detailed here is one T cell receptor beta chain. Its antigen is currently unknown. Libraries were prepared by immunoSEQ multiplex PCR; TCRdb keeps only in-frame clonotypes and omits some of them. Of 20,000 or so clones in the sample, roughly 80% were seen once. This specimen belongs to a study of regulatory dendritic cells for organ transplantation. Allogeneic regulatory or mature dendritic cells were co-cultured for roughly five days with CFSE-labeled sorted T cells at 1:10. Germline CDR1 SGHTA, CDR2 FQGNSA. Trimming took 1 base from V and 6 from J; bases not matched to a gene: 8. The CDR3 runs to 16 residues.

This sequence joins TRBV7-2 and TRBJ2-3, with 9 bases that match TRBD2. This TCR was sampled from a human donor in good health. The sequenced sample consisted of memory CD4+ T cells from blood cultured with regulatory dendritic cells. Subset noted: CD45RO+ memory T cells. The CDR3 spells CASSLDSGGGADTQYF. CDR3 sequence (DNA): TGTGCCAGCAGCTTAGATTCTGGCGGGGGGGCCGATACGCAGTATTTT.